This T cell receptor (beta chain) derives from a study of spatial heterogeneity in lung cancer. MiXCR, run by TCRdb on the 5' RACE reads, gives a single entry per CDR3 protein. Of 110,000 or so distinct CDR3 sequences in the sample, under 14% were seen once. The CDR3 covers 16 residues. In germline, CDR1 is MNHNY, CDR2 SVGAGI (reference sequence). V lost 0 bases, J lost 4 bases, and 13 bases lay in between. Described time point: blood at routine non-recurrence follow-up after resection. Whole RNA from tumor, nontumor lung or frozen PBMC was sequenced unsorted. This clonotype was seen at least ten times.

This receptor was taken from a female donor with early-stage non-small cell lung cancer. V gene TRBV6-6 combines with J gene TRBJ2-1; a possible D gene is TRBD2 (5 bases). The sample here was PBMCs, taken at follow-up. The CDR3 DNA reads as TGTGCCAGCAGTTACTCGAGGGCACAGACGTACAATGAGCAGTTCTTC. Protein sequence: CASSYSRAQTYNEQFF.